This is a list of T cell receptor beta chains from one sample in a study of blood T cells in healthy people across ages. TCRdb redid the calling of the 5' RACE reads with MiXCR, one entry per CDR3 protein. The profile covers over 1,500,000 distinct CDR3 sequences, with approximately 40% appearing a single time and 23% taken by the ten largest. Sequenced: blood. These receptors came from a human donor in good health. The CDR3 runs from the conserved cysteine through the conserved F or W. Fields, in order: clone size, D gene, V gene, J gene, CDR3 protein, CDR3 DNA. D genes are given only for firm matches. Not every row has a clone size; where given, it reads once, few, many or a size class.

many	-	TRBV7-2	TRBJ2-5	CASSLDPSETQYF	TGTGCCAGCAGCTTAGACCCGTCGGAGACCCAGTACTTC
-	-	TRBV4-1	TRBJ1-5	CAGSRAQGKSNQPQHF	TGCGCCGGCAGCCGAGCCCAGGGAAAGAGCAATCAGCCCCAGCATTTT
few	TRBD1	TRBV6-5	TRBJ2-1	CASSYEDRVFYNEQFF	TGTGCCAGCAGTTACGAAGACAGGGTATTCTACAATGAGCAGTTCTTC
-	TRBD2	TRBV28	TRBJ2-7	CASSLVKMAGDEQYF	TGTGCCAGCAGTTTAGTGAAAATGGCGGGAGACGAGCAGTACTTC
-	-	TRBV7-8	TRBJ2-7	CASSLGIGDRHEQYF	TGTGCCAGCAGCTTAGGTATAGGGGATAGGCACGAGCAGTACTTC
-	-	TRBV6-5	TRBJ1-4	CASSIRTAATNEKLFF	TGTGCCAGCAGTATACGGACAGCTGCAACTAATGAAAAACTGTTTTTT
-	-	TRBV10-3	TRBJ1-1	CAISESPVNTEAFF	TGTGCCATCAGTGAGTCCCCAGTTAACACTGAAGCTTTCTTT
many	-	TRBV12-3/TRBV12-4	TRBJ2-7	CASSFGGDEQYF	TGTGCCAGCAGCTTTGGAGGGGACGAGCAGTACTTC
few	TRBD1	TRBV30	TRBJ2-4	CAWRDRGNIQYF	TGTGCCTGGAGGGACAGGGGGAACATTCAGTACTTC
-	-	TRBV15	TRBJ1-3	CATSRGFSGNTIYF	TGTGCCACCAGCAGAGGGTTCTCTGGAAACACCATATATTTT
-	-	TRBV29-1	TRBJ2-7	CSVVEGQTLKSYEQYF	TGCAGCGTTGTAGAGGGCCAAACTCTTAAGTCCTACGAGCAGTACTTC
-	-	TRBV15	TRBJ1-2	CATSRPGYGYTF	TGTGCCACCAGCAGGCCAGGCTATGGCTACACCTTC
many	-	TRBV12-3/TRBV12-4	TRBJ2-7	CASSLYSEQYF	TGTGCCAGCAGTTTATATTCCGAGCAGTACTTC
-	TRBD1	TRBV12-3/TRBV12-4	TRBJ1-1	CASWEAAGGVAEAFF	TGTGCCAGCTGGGAGGCGGCAGGGGGCGTCGCTGAAGCTTTCTTT
few	TRBD1	TRBV20-1	TRBJ1-2	CSARDLVLGTGPNYGYTF	TGCAGTGCTAGAGATCTCGTCCTGGGGACAGGGCCGAACTATGGCTACACCTTC
-	-	TRBV29-1	TRBJ2-7	CSVARQDASYEQYF	TGCAGCGTTGCACGACAGGACGCCTCCTACGAGCAGTACTTC
-	TRBD2	TRBV4-3	TRBJ2-7	CASSQVLTSGGESSYEQYF	TGCGCCAGCAGCCAAGTCCTGACTAGCGGGGGGGAAAGCTCCTACGAGCAGTACTTC
-	TRBD2	TRBV5-1	TRBJ2-5	CASSPGLAGDPQETQYF	TGCGCCAGCAGCCCCGGACTAGCGGGGGACCCACAAGAGACCCAGTACTTC
-	TRBD1	TRBV2	TRBJ2-1	CATRKGQGYFDEQFF	TGTGCCACCCGGAAGGGACAGGGGTATTTTGATGAGCAGTTCTTC
-	-	TRBV4-2	TRBJ2-1	CASSQPGLSSHNEQFF	TGTGCCAGCAGCCAACCGGGACTGAGCTCCCATAATGAGCAGTTCTTC
-	-	TRBV20-1	TRBJ1-5	CSARAGRDQPQHF	TGCAGTGCTAGAGCTGGGCGCGATCAGCCCCAGCATTTT
-	-	TRBV2	TRBJ2-5	CASVYRETQYF	TGTGCCAGTGTATACCGGGAGACCCAGTACTTC
many	TRBD2	TRBV27	TRBJ2-5	CASSIRLAEETQYF	TGTGCCAGCAGTATCCGACTAGCGGAAGAGACCCAGTACTTC
-	TRBD1	TRBV24-1	TRBJ2-1	CATSDGVDREYNEQFF	TGTGCCACCAGTGATGGGGTGGACAGGGAATACAATGAGCAGTTCTTC
-	-	TRBV25-1	TRBJ1-2	CASSVRREGGYTF	TGTGCCAGCAGTGTAAGAAGAGAGGGAGGCTACACCTTC
-	TRBD2	TRBV27	TRBJ2-3	CASSFLLAGGPGSGTQYF	TGTGCCAGCAGTTTCTTACTAGCGGGGGGGCCGGGGTCGGGTACGCAGTATTTT
-	-	TRBV7-2	TRBJ2-5	CASSFNQGNQETQYF	TGTGCCAGCAGCTTCAATCAGGGGAACCAAGAGACCCAGTACTTC
-	TRBD1	TRBV28	TRBJ2-3	CASSPSPGQGLRDTQYF	TGTGCCAGCAGCCCTAGTCCGGGACAGGGGTTACGAGATACGCAGTATTTT
-	-	TRBV25-1	TRBJ1-5	CASSELTDDSNQPQHF	TGTGCCAGCAGTGAATTAACGGATGATAGCAATCAGCCCCAGCATTTT
few	-	TRBV4-3	TRBJ1-5	CASSQEIDSSNQPQHF	TGCGCCAGCAGCCAAGAGATCGACAGTAGCAATCAGCCCCAGCATTTT
-	-	TRBV7-9	TRBJ2-5	CASSYRVAETQYF	TGTGCCAGCAGCTACAGGGTCGCGGAGACCCAGTACTTC
few	-	TRBV7-2	TRBJ2-2	CASTQGSFGTGELFF	TGTGCCAGCACCCAGGGAAGCTTTGGTACCGGGGAGCTGTTTTTT
-	TRBD1	TRBV18	TRBJ2-7	CASSPPTQPRGLGEQYF	TGTGCCAGCTCACCACCCACCCAGCCCAGGGGGCTCGGCGAGCAGTACTTC
few	-	TRBV11-2	TRBJ2-1	CASVPEGNEQFF	TGTGCCAGCGTACCGGAAGGGAATGAGCAGTTCTTC
-	-	TRBV12-3/TRBV12-4	TRBJ2-5	CASSSHSRRGRQYF	TGTGCCAGCAGTTCCCACTCCAGACGCGGACGGCAGTACTTC
few	-	TRBV5-1	TRBJ2-7	CASRVGGANYEQYF	TGCGCCAGCAGGGTTGGGGGGGCCAACTACGAGCAGTACTTC
many	TRBD1	TRBV11-2	TRBJ2-1	CASSGNRDRGLGEQFF	TGTGCCAGCAGCGGAAACCGGGACAGGGGACTAGGTGAGCAGTTCTTC
few	TRBD1	TRBV7-2	TRBJ2-7	CASSSRDRGVYEQYF	TGTGCCAGCAGCTCCCGGGACAGGGGAGTCTACGAGCAGTACTTC
-	-	TRBV20-1	TRBJ1-3	CSAPDQGSGNTIYF	TGCAGTGCACCCGACCAGGGGTCTGGAAACACCATATATTTT
few	-	TRBV24-1	TRBJ1-2	CATSDFGANYGYTF	TGTGCCACCAGTGATTTTGGAGCTAACTATGGCTACACCTTC
-	-	TRBV27	TRBJ2-7	CASSLTRGLFSYEQYF	TGTGCCAGCAGTTTGACACGGGGGCTCTTCTCCTACGAGCAGTACTTC
-	TRBD1	TRBV4-3	TRBJ1-1	CASSLDGTGSTEAFF	TGCGCCAGCAGCCTAGACGGGACAGGTTCCACTGAAGCTTTCTTT
-	-	TRBV4-2	TRBJ2-7	CAGSREATGAYEQYF	TGTGCCGGCAGCCGGGAGGCGACGGGGGCGTACGAGCAGTACTTC
few	TRBD2	TRBV29-1	TRBJ2-1	CGVDSGGANNEQFF	TGCGGCGTTGACAGCGGGGGCGCAAACAATGAGCAGTTCTTC
once	TRBD2	TRBV20-1	TRBJ2-4	CSARETLRGAQYF	TGCAGTGCTAGAGAGACGTTGCGGGGGGCCCAGTACTTC
-	-	TRBV4-1	TRBJ2-7	CASSQNSLVAVPSSYEQYF	TGCGCCAGCAGCCAGAATTCCTTAGTTGCGGTCCCAAGCTCCTACGAGCAGTACTTC
-	-	TRBV7-2	TRBJ2-3	CASSLALPAPGGDTQYF	TGTGCCAGCAGCTTAGCGCTCCCCGCCCCCGGGGGAGATACGCAGTATTTT
many	-	TRBV29-1	TRBJ2-6	CSVNEGANVLTF	TGCAGCGTAAACGAAGGGGCCAACGTCCTGACTTTC
-	TRBD1	TRBV28	TRBJ2-7	CASSTTDRGRDIYEQYF	TGTGCCAGCAGTACTACGGACAGGGGGCGAGATATCTACGAGCAGTACTTC
-	TRBD1	TRBV29-1	TRBJ2-4	CSGRDRATKNIQYF	TGCAGCGGACGGGACAGAGCGACCAAAAACATTCAGTACTTC
few	-	TRBV25-1	TRBJ2-7	CASSDSNQLEQYF	TGTGCCAGCAGTGACTCCAACCAGCTAGAGCAGTACTTC